The clone carrying this TCR beta chain turned up a few times. The data are from a study of human T cells and chemical hapten exposure. The germline gives CDR1 SEHNR, CDR2 FQNEAQ (reference sequence). The J segment lost 5 bases and the V segment lost 4 bases, leaving 8 bases of the junction unmatched. CDR3 length: 15 amino acids. The time point was: pre-sensitization, week 0. Treatment given: therapeutic diphenylcyclopropenone sensitization with weekly scalp DPC. TCRdb reprocessed the RACE reads with MiXCR, giving one entry per CDR3 protein. In the table there are under 100,000 distinct CDR3 sequences, 8.5% of which are singletons.

The chain carries TRBV7-9 and TRBJ2-3; 8 positions agree with TRBD2. This sample comprised whole blood, obtained in connection with sensitization to the hapten diphenylcyclopropenone (DPC). The sequence derives from a man aged 35 to 55 with alopecia areata. Some clones in this sample may be carry-over from other donors' samples. CDR3 region: CASSSTTGTRDTQYF. CDR3 nucleotides: TGTGCCAGCAGCTCTACTACCGGGACTAGAGATACGCAGTATTTT.